A single sample gave rise to the 7 T cell receptor beta chains below, sequenced in a study of shared clonotypes between healthy human individuals. The repertoire was sequenced with immunoSEQ multiplex PCR; TCRdb's copy has only in-frame clones and lacks some. The sample yields 850,000 to 1,200,000 clones, around 75% seen once. Sequencing used memory CD4+ T cells sorted from blood. Subset in this sample: CD45RA-negative fraction. The receptors derive from a man aged 18 to 30 in good health.

V usage is TRBV10-3 and J usage is TRBJ1-4, with 9 bases fitting TRBD1. Per germline, CDR1 ENHRY and CDR2 SYGVKD. V lost 10 bases, J lost 4 bases, and 10 bases stayed unmatched. This CDR3 is built from 15 residues. CDR3 sequence reads: CATRVAGQGNEKLFF. CDR3 nucleotide sequence: TGTGCCACCAGGGTGGCGGGACAGGGTAATGAAAAACTGTTTTTT.

As for this clone: An end of the junction differs from the germline gene, which may be a read error. In DNA, the CDR3 is TGTGCCAGCAGTCCGGGACAGGGGGCTGAGGCTTTCTTT. The encoded protein is CASSPGQGAEAFF. The chain is built from TRBV6-5 and TRBJ1-1; TRBD1 aligns across 12 bases. The CDR3 consists of 13 residues. From germline, CDR1 is MNHEY and CDR2 SVGAGI.

V is TRBV29-1 and J is TRBJ1-2; D gene uncertain. V was cut by 0 bases and J by 8 bases, with 7 bases left in between. CDR1 and CDR2 from the germline V gene are SQVTM and ANQGSEA. The CDR3 runs to 11 residues. The CDR3 DNA is TGCAGCGTTGAAGAAGGGCCCGGCTACACCTTC. Protein: CSVEEGPGYTF.

The chain couples TRBV7-9 to TRBJ2-1; 7 bases map to TRBD1. Germline trimming cut 5 bases from V and 0 bases from J; bases unmatched to any gene: 13. Per the germline V gene, CDR1 is SEHNR and CDR2 is FQNEAQ (reference sequence). This CDR3 has 18 amino acids. The CDR3 sequence is CASSLTTGARLSYNEQFF. In DNA form, the CDR3 reads TGTGCCAGCAGCCTAACAACAGGGGCCCGACTCTCCTACAATGAGCAGTTCTTC.

The chain employs TRBV5-1 and TRBJ1-2; D remains unclear. The CDR3 has 12 residues. Trimming left V 4 bases short and J 4 bases short, with 8 bases between. Germline V lookup: CDR1 SGHRS, CDR2 YFSETQ. In DNA, the CDR3 is TGCGCCAGCAGCCTCGAGCCCTATGGCTACACCTTC. Translation: CASSLEPYGYTF.

At least ten counts were recorded for this clone. Here the CDR3 reads CASSRGGQPQHF. The CDR3 DNA reads as TGTGCCAGCAGTAGAGGGGGGCAGCCCCAGCATTTT. This rearrangement joins TRBV7-9 to TRBJ1-5, with D possibly matching TRBD1 (6 bases). Looked up from germline, CDR1 is SEHNR and CDR2 is FQNEAQ (reference sequence). Trimming left V 6 bases short and J 7 bases short, with 10 bases between. This CDR3 region has 12 residues.

A remark on this clone: This same CDR3 is encoded by further DNA sequences in the sample. This chain connects TRBV18 to TRBJ2-1; TRBD2 agrees at 10 bases. Germline assignment: CDR1 KGHSH and CDR2 LQKENI. V was clipped by 3 bases and J by 2 bases; unmatched bases: 4. The CDR3 spans 16 residues. The CDR3 reads CASSPGTSGTYNEQFF. CDR3 nucleotides: TGTGCCAGCTCACCCGGAACTAGCGGGACCTACAATGAGCAGTTCTTC.